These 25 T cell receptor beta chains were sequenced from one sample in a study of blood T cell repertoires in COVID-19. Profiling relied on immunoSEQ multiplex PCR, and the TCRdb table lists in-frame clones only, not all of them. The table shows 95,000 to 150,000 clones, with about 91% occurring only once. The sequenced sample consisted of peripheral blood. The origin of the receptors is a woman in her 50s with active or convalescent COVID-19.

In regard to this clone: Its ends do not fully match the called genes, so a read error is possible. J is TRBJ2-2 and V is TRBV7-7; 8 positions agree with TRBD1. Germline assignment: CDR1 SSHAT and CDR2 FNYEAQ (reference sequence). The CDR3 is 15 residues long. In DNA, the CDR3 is TGTGCTAGCAGCTTAGGGACAGGGAACACCGGGGAGCTGTTTTTT. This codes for CASSLGTGNTGELFF.

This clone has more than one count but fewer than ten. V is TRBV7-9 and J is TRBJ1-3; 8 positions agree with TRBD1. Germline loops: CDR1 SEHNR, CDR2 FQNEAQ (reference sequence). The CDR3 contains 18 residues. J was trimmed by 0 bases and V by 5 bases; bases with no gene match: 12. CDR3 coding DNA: TGTGCCAGCAGCCCGACCGGGACAGGTCTGAGCTCTGGAAACACCATATATTTT. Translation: CASSPTGTGLSSGNTIYF.

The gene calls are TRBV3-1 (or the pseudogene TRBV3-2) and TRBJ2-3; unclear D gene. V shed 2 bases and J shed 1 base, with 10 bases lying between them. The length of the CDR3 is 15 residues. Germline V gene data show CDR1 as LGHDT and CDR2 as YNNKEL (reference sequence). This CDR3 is CASSQLKLRTDTQYF. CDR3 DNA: TGTGCCAGCAGCCAATTGAAACTCCGCACAGATACGCAGTATTTT.

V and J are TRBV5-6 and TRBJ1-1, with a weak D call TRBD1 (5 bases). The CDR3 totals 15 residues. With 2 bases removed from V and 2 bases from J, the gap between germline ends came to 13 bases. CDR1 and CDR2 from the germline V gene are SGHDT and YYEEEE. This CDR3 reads CASSLLSGFNTEAFF. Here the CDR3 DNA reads TGTGCCAGCAGCTTATTATCAGGGTTCAACACTGAAGCTTTCTTT. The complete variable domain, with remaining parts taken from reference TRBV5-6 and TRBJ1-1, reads DAGVTQSPTHLIKTRGQQVTLRCSPKSGHDTVSWYQQALGQGPQFIFQYYEEEERQRGNFPDRFSGHQFPNYSSELNVNALLLGDSALYLCASSLLSGFNTEAFFGQGTRLTVV.

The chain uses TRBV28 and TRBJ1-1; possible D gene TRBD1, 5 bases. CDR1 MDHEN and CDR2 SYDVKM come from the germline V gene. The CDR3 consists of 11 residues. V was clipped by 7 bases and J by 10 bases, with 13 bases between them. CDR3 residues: CASIDRSRAFF. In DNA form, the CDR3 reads TGTGCCAGCATTGACAGATCTCGAGCTTTCTTT.

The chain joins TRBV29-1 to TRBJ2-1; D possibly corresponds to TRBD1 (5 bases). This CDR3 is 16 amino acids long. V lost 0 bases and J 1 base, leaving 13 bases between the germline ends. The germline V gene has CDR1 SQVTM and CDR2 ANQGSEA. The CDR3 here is CSVEDPGRRSYNEQFF. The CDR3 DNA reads TGCAGCGTTGAAGACCCAGGGCGGCGATCCTACAATGAGCAGTTCTTC.

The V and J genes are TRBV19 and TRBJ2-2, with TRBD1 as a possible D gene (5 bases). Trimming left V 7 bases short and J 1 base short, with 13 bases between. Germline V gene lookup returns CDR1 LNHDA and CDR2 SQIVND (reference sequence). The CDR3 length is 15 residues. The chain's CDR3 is CASMVTTGNTGELFF. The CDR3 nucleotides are TGTGCCAGTATGGTCACAACAGGGAACACCGGGGAGCTGTTTTTT.

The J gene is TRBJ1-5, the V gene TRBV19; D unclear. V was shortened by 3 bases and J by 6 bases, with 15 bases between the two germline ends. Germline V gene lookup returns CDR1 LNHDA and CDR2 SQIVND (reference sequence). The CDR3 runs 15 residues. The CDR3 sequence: CASSMAVVGTQPQHF. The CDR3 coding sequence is TGTGCCAGTAGTATGGCGGTGGTAGGCACTCAGCCCCAGCATTTT.

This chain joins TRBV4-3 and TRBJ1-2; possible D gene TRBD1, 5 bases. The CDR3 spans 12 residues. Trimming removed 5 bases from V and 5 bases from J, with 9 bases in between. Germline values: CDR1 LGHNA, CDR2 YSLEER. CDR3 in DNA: TGCGCCAGCAGCTCGGGACTTTATGGCTACACCTTC. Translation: CASSSGLYGYTF.

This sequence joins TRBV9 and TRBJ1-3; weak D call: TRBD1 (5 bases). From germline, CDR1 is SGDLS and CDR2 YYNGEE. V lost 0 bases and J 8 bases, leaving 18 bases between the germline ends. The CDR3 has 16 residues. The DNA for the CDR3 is TGTGCCAGCAGCGTAGACCCTGGCAGGGAAGTGGACACCATATATTTT. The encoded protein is CASSVDPGREVDTIYF.

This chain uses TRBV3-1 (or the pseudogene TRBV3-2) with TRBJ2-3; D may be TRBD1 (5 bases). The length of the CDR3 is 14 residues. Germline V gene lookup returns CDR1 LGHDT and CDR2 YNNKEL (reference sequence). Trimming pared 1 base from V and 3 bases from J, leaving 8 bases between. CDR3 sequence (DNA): TGTGCCAGCAGCCAAGGGCAGGGAACAGATACGCAGTATTTT. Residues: CASSQGQGTDTQYF.

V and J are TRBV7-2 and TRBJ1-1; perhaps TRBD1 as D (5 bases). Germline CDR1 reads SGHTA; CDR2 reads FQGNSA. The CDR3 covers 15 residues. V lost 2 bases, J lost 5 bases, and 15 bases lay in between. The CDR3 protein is CASSLSRGRWTEAFF. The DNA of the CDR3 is TGTGCCAGCAGCTTAAGTCGGGGGAGGTGGACTGAAGCTTTCTTT.

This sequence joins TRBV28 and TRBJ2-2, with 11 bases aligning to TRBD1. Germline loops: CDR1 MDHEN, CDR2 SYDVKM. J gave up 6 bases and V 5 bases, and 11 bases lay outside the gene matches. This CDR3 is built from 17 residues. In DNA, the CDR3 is TGTGCCAGCAGTCCCTCCGGGACAGGGGGATTAGCCGGGGAGCTGTTTTTT. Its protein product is CASSPSGTGGLAGELFF.

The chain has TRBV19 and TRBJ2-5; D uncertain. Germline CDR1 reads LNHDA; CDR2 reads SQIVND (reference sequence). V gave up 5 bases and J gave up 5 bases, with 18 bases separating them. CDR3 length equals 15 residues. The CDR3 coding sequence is TGTGCCAGTAGTGATCGAAATGGGCCCGAGGAGACCCAGTACTTC. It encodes CASSDRNGPEETQYF.

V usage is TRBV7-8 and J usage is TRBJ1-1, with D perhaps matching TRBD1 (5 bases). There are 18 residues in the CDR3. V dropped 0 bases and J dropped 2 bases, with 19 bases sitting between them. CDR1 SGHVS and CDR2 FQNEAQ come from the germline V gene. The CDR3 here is CASSLAHPGRGGNTEAFF. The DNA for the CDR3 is TGTGCCAGCAGCTTAGCCCACCCCGGCCGGGGGGGAAACACTGAAGCTTTCTTT. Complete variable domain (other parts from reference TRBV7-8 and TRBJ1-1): GAGVSQSPRYKVAKRGQDVALRCDPISGHVSLFWYQQALGQGPEFLTYFQNEAQLDKSGLPSDRFFAERPEGSVSTLKIQRTQQEDSAVYLCASSLAHPGRGGNTEAFFGQGTRLTVV.

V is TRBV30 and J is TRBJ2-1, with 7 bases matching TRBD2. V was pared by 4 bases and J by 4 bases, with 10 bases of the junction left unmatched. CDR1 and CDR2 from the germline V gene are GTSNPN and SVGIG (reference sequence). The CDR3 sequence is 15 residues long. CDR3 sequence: CAWKNGGAGYNEQFF. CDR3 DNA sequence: TGTGCCTGGAAAAACGGGGGAGCGGGATACAATGAGCAGTTCTTC.

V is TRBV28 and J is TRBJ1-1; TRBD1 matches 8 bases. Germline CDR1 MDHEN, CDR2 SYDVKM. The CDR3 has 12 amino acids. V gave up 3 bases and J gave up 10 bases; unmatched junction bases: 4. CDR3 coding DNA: TGTGCCAGCAGTTTGGGAGACAGGGGAGCTTTCTTT. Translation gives CASSLGDRGAFF.

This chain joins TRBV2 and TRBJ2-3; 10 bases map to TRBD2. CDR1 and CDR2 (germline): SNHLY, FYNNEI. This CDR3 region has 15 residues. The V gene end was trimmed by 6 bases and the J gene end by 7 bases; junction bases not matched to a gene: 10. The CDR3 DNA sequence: TGTGCCAGCAGCGCTGGCCTAGCGGGAGAGTATACGCAGTATTTT. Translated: CASSAGLAGEYTQYF.

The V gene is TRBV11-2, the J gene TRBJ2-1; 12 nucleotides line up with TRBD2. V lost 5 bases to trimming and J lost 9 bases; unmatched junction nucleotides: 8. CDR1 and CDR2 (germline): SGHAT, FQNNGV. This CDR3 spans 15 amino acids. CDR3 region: CASSQVLAGGLEQFF. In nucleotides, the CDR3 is TGTGCCAGCAGCCAGGTCCTAGCGGGAGGGCTTGAGCAGTTCTTC.

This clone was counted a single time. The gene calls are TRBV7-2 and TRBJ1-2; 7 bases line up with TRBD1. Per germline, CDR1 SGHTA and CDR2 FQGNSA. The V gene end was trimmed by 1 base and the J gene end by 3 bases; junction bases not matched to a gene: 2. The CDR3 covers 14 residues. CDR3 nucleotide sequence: TGTGCCAGCAGCTTAGGGGACAGTGACTATGGCTACACCTTC. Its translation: CASSLGDSDYGYTF.

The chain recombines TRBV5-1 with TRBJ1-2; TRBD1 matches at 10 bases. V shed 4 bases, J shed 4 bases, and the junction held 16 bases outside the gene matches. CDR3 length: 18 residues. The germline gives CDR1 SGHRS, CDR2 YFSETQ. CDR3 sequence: CASSLHPGQGYTGYGYTF. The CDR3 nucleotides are TGCGCCAGCAGCCTCCACCCGGGACAGGGGTATACGGGCTATGGCTACACCTTC.

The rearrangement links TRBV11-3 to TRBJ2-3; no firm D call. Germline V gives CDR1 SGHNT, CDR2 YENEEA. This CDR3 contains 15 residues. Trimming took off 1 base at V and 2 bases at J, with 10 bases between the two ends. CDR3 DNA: TGTGCCAGCAGCTTAGTGTACGTACACACAGATACGCAGTATTTT. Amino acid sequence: CASSLVYVHTDTQYF.

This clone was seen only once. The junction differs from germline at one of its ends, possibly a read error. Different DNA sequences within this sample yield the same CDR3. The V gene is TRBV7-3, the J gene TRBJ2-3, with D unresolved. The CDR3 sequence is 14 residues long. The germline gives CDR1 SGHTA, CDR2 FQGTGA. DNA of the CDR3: TGTGCCAGCAGTTTAACGCAGGGCACAGATACGCAGTATTTT. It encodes CASSLTQGTDTQYF.

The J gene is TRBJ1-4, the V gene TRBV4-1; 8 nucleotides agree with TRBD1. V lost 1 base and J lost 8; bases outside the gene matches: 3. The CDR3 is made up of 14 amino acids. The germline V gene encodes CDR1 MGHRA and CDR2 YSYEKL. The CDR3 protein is CASSQGQGTEKLFF. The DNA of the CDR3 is TGCGCCAGCAGCCAAGGACAGGGGACGGAAAAACTGTTTTTT.

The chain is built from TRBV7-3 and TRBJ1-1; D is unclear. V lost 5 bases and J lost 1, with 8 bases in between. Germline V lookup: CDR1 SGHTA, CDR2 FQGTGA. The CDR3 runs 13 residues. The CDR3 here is CASSLTGNTEAFF. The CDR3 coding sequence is TGTGCCAGCAGCCTGACGGGGAACACTGAAGCTTTCTTT.